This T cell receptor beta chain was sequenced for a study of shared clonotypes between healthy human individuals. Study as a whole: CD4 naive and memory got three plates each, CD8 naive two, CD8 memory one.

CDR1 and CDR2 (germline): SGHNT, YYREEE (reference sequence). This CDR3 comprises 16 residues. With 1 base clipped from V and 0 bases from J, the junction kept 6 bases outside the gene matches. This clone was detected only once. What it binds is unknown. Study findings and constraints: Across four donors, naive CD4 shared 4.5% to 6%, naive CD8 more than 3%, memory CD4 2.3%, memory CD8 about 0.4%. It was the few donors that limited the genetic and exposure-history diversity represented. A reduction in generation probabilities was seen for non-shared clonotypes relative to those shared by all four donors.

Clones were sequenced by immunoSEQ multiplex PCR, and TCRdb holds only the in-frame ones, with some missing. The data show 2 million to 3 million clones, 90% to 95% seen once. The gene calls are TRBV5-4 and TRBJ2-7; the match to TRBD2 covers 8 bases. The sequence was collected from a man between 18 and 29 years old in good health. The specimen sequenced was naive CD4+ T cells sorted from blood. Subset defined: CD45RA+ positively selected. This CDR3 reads CASSLSPGTSSYEQYF. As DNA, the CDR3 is TGTGCCAGCAGCTTGTCACCCGGGACTAGCTCCTACGAGCAGTACTTC.